The present entry profiles one TCR beta chain with its context. This clone's antigen is unknown. No qualities accompany the bases; no much larger clone lies one base away. This specimen's time point label, per the study, means: baseline before first vaccination. Samples from vaccinated people were obtained from the UK trials COV001 and COV002, which included a single-blind randomized controlled phase 2/3 trial of AZD1222 (ChAdOx1 nCoV-19) in healthy adults. Trial participant PBMC samples were collected at day 0 and day 28 after the second dose for TCRbeta chain sequencing. The sample belongs to a study of T cell responses to AZD1222 COVID-19 vaccine (dated by TCRdb to the early 2020s). Concerning the study at large: AZD1222 recipients with second doses at about 4 weeks or about 12 weeks were pooled, because spike-specific TCR depth and breadth did not differ between schedules. TCR sequencing covered some 250 trial participants: around 210 given two doses of AZD1222 and approximately 25 given two doses of MenACWY control vaccine. Trial participants were enrolled by age into 18-55, 56-69 and 70-plus year subgroups, with approximately 150, 28 and 58 TCR-sequenced participants respectively.

The CDR3 regions of human TCRbeta chains were subjected to immunosequencing. Turning to the authors' computational methods: TCRs in the repertoires were compared against a reference library of SARS-CoV-2-specific TCRs that had been generated with the MIRA antigen-specificity platform. Breadth was defined as the fraction of unique TCRs that were SARS-CoV-2-associated, and depth was defined as the fraction of total T cells that were SARS-CoV-2-associated. Using the MIRA data, each spike-specific TCR was mapped to the spike region that the TCR reacts to and placed in a CD4 or CD8 class. Log10-transformed breadth and depth values were compared by one-way ANOVA with Sidak's multiple comparisons tests. Entries here come from immuneACCESS through TCRdb and include only in-frame sequences with V and J called. Some clones fail to appear in such tables; in the studies checked, an unresolved V gene covers under half of the shortfall, and the cause of the remainder is unknown. The V and J calls and clone size come from that table; D and trimming were worked out from the DNA. Present in this sample are about 170,000 clones, around 91% of which were seen just once. The ten largest clones capture about 6.9% of the sample.

The CDR3 holds 16 amino acids from the cysteine to the phenylalanine. Only CDR3 DNA remains: 48 bases, in frame from the first base. V drops 0 bases and J drops 3 bases, leaving 12 bases in between. From a lookup of the germline V gene (reference sequence), CDR1 and CDR2 are MNHEY and SMNVEV. What the authors observed across the whole study: Vaccine-associated CD4 TCRs spanned the whole spike protein, with dominant responses in regions 160-218 and 743-854. Conclusions about previously exposed vaccinees are limited because only 5 or 6 AZD1222 recipients were SARS-CoV-2 seropositive at baseline. Reportedly, close to half of the unique spike-specific TCRs recognized epitopes lying outside the regions that are mutated in the B.1.351 and B.1.1.7 variants. Because no day 14 peak-response samples were available, repertoires were characterized only after the peak T cell response. Participants were mostly white British, with more females than males. The authors suggested clonal diversity may have been underestimated. A significant rise in spike-specific TCR breadth and depth was observed after two AZD1222 doses relative to day 0 and relative to MenACWY recipients. The 56-69-year group was small, and its depth increase did not reach significance, likely because of low power.

Sample: peripheral blood, taken on day 0 of AZD1222 vaccination. The chain links TRBV27 with TRBJ2-1; TRBD1 could be the D gene, as 5 bases match. The TCR comes from an adult in good health. The sequenced DNA: TGTGCCAGCAGTTTATCCTCAGGGCTTATCTACAATGAGCAGTTCTTC. Its product reads: CASSLSSGLIYNEQFF.